The 8 T cell receptor beta chains given below trace back to one sample, sequenced in a study of T cells after yellow fever vaccination. TCRdb processed the 5' RACE reads anew with MiXCR; each CDR3 protein has one entry. This sample has 100,000 to 150,000 distinct CDR3 sequences; roughly 15% occur once, and the top ten carry more than 40%. The sample consisted of CD8+ T cells sorted from PBMCs, taken 5 days after the yellow fever booster vaccination. These receptors were collected from a man aged 18 to 35 who received the YFV17D yellow fever vaccine.

Only a few counts were recorded for this clonotype. The V call is TRBV9, the J call TRBJ2-7; TRBD1 agrees at 10 bases. The CDR3 has 15 amino acids. Germline CDR1 SGDLS, CDR2 YYNGEE. With V trimmed by 1 base and J by 2 bases, 3 bases remained unmatched. CDR3 sequence: CASSVRDRGPYEQYF. The CDR3 bases are TGTGCCAGCAGCGTACGGGACAGGGGCCCCTACGAGCAGTACTTC. The variable domain in full, with the rest retrieved from reference TRBV9 and TRBJ2-7, is DSGVTQTPKHLITATGQRVTLRCSPRSGDLSVYWYQQSLDQGLQFLIQYYNGEERAKGNILERFSAQQFPDLHSELNLSSLELGDSALYFCASSVRDRGPYEQYFGPGTRLTVT.

J is TRBJ1-2 and V is TRBV2; possibly TRBD1 for D (5 bases). Per germline, CDR1 SNHLY and CDR2 FYNNEI. Deletions cut 6 bases from V and 10 bases from J, with 12 bases between. The CDR3 runs 11 residues. CDR3 protein: CASRGPLDYTF. For the CDR3, the DNA is TGTGCCAGCAGGGGACCCCTCGACTACACCTTC.

There are a few counts of this clonotype. The CDR3: CASNPWGGVEQFF. In DNA form, the CDR3 reads TGTGCCAGCAACCCCTGGGGGGGCGTAGAGCAGTTCTTC. The J gene is TRBJ2-1, the V gene TRBV9, with TRBD2 as a possible D gene (7 bases). Trimming pared 6 bases from V and 10 bases from J, leaving 17 bases between. Per germline, CDR1 SGDLS and CDR2 YYNGEE. The CDR3 extends over 13 amino acids.

The chain carries TRBV27 and TRBJ1-5; D is perhaps TRBD1 (5 bases). Trimming left V 3 bases short and J 2 bases short, with 11 bases between. The CDR3 is made up of 15 amino acids. CDR1 and CDR2 from the germline V gene are MNHEY and SMNVEV (reference sequence). The CDR3 DNA reads TGTGCCAGCAGTTTGGGGGGGAACCGCAATCAGCCCCAGCATTTT. Its protein is CASSLGGNRNQPQHF.

The J gene is TRBJ2-1, the V gene TRBV12-3 or TRBV12-4; unclear D gene. Trimming took off 1 base at V and 7 bases at J, with 11 bases between the two ends. The CDR3 loop spans 14 amino acids. The chain's CDR3 is CASSLGGGNNEQFF. Here the CDR3 DNA reads TGTGCCAGCAGTTTAGGGGGTGGCAATAATGAGCAGTTCTTC.

This clonotype was counted a few times. The V and J genes are TRBV12-3 or TRBV12-4 and TRBJ2-4; TRBD1 might be the D (6 bases). The CDR3 is made up of 14 amino acids. V dropped 7 bases and J dropped 7 bases, with 17 bases sitting between them. CDR3 sequence: CASTMTGSPNIQYF. The DNA of the CDR3 is TGTGCCAGCACGATGACAGGCTCTCCCAACATTCAGTACTTC.

J is TRBJ2-3 and V is TRBV12-5; TRBD2 is a possible D gene (5 bases). Germline loops: CDR1 LGHNT, CDR2 FRNRAP. The germline V and J ends were trimmed by 0 bases and 5 bases, with 18 bases remaining between them. The CDR3 runs 17 residues. The CDR3 DNA is TGTGCTAGTGGTTTGGTACAATCCGGGCCTGCGGGAGATACGCAGTATTTT. Its translation is CASGLVQSGPAGDTQYF.

The rearrangement joins TRBV5-4 to TRBJ2-2; either TRBD1 or TRBD2 may supply D (6 bases each). Trimming removed 4 bases from V and 5 bases from J, with 9 bases in between. This CDR3 has 13 amino acids. The germline V gene has CDR1 SGHNT and CDR2 YYREEE (reference sequence). The CDR3 here is CASSRGETGELFF. The CDR3, as DNA: TGTGCCAGCAGCAGGGGGGAGACCGGGGAGCTGTTTTTT. The full variable domain, completed using reference TRBV5-4 and TRBJ2-2, is ETGVTQSPTHLIKTRGQQVTLRCSSQSGHNTVSWYQQALGQGPQFIFQYYREEENGRGNFPPRFSGLQFPNYSSELNVNALELDDSALYLCASSRGETGELFFGEGSRLTVL.